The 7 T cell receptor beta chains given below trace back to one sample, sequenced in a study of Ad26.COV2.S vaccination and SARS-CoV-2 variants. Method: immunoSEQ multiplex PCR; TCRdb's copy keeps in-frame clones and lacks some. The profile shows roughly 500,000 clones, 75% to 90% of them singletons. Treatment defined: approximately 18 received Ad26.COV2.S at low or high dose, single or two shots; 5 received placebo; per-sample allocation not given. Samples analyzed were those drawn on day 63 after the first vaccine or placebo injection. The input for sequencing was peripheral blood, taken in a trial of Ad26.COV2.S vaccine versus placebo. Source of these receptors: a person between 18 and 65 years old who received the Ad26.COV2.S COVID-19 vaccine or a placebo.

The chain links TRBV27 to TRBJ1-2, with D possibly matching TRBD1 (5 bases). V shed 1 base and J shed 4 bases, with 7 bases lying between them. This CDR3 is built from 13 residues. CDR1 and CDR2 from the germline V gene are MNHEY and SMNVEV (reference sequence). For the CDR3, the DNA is TGTGCCAGCAGTTTATACAGGTTCTATGGCTACACCTTC. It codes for CASSLYRFYGYTF.

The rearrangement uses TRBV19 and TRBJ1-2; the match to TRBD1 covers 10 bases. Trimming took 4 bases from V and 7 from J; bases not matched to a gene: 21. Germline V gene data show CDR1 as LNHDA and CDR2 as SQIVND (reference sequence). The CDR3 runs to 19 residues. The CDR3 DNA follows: TGTGCCAGTAGTAACAGCCGCGGACAGGGGGGGAGATTTGTCGGTGGCTACACCTTC. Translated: CASSNSRGQGGRFVGGYTF.

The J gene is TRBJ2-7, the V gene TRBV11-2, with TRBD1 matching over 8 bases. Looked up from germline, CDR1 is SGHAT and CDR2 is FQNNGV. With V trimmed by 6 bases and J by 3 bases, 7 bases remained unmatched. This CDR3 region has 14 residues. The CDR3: CASRSDRGYYEQYF. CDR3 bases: TGTGCCAGCAGATCCGACAGGGGCTACTACGAGCAGTACTTC.

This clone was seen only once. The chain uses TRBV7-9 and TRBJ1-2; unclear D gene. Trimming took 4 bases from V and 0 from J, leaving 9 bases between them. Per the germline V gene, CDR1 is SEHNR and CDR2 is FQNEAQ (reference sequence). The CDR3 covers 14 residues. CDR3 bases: TGTGCCAGCAGCTCCGGTGGGGCTAACTATGGCTACACCTTC. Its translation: CASSSGGANYGYTF.

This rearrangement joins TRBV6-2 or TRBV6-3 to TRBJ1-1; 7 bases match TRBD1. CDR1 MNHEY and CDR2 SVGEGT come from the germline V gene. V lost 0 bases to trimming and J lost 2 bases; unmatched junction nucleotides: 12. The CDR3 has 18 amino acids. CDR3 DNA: TGTGCCAGCAGTTACTCGCTTAACAGGGGAGGTTATAACACTGAAGCTTTCTTT. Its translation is CASSYSLNRGGYNTEAFF.

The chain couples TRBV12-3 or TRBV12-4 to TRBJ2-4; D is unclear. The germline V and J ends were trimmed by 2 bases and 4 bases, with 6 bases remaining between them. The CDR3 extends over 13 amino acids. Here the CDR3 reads CASSLTDKNIQYF. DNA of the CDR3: TGTGCCAGCAGTTTAACAGATAAAAACATTCAGTACTTC.

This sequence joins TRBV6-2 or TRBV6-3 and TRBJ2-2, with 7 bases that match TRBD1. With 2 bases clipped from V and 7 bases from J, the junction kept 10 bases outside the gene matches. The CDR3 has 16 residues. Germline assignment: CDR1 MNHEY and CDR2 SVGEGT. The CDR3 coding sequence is TGTGCCAGCAGTTACACACAGGGGCGAGGGGACGGGGAGCTGTTTTTT. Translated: CASSYTQGRGDGELFF.